This TCR beta chain was recorded in a study of beta chain features in type 1 diabetes. The V and J ends lost 5 bases and 4 bases, in that order; junction bases with no gene match: 15. CDR1 and CDR2 (germline): SEHNR, FQNEAQ (reference sequence). CDR3 size: 17 residues. Regarding this clone: No antigen is known for it.

Every isolated RNA sample was fully reverse transcribed, so sequencing captured expressed TCRB transcripts. Clones were sequenced by immunoSEQ multiplex PCR, and TCRdb holds only the in-frame ones, with some missing. The sample lists roughly 290,000 clones, 15% seen once, with approximately 0.015% in the top ten. Study observations and caveats: Moderate yet significant TCRB CDR3 shortening was seen in Type 1 diabetes patients in all four CD4+ subsets.

The V and J genes are TRBV7-9 and TRBJ2-7, with TRBD1 matching over 9 bases. The sequence came from a man aged 18 to 29 with type 1 diabetes. The specimen was naive CD4+ T cells from blood. CDR3 bases: TGTGCCAGCAGCGCGTGGCTTGGGGACAGGGAGGTTTACGAGCAGTACTTC. It translates to CASSAWLGDREVYEQYF.